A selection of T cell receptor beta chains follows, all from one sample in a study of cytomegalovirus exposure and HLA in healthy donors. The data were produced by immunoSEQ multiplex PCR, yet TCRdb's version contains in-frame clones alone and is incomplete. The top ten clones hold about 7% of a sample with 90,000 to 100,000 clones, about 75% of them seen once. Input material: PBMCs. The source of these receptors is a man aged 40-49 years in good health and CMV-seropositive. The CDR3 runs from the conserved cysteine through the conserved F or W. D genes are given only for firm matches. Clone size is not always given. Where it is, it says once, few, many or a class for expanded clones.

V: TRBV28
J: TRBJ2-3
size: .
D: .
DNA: TGTGCCAGCCCATTATGGCAGGGGCGTCAGTGGCCAGATACGCAGTATTTT
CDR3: CASPLWQGRQWPDTQYF

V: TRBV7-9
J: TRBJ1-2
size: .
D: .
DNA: TGTGCCAGCAGCTTGGAGGGATCGAACTATGGCTACACCTTC
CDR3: CASSLEGSNYGYTF

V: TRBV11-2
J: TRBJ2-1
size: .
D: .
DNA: TGTGCCAGCAGCCGGACTAATATCCGGTTCTTC
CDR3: CASSRTNIRFF

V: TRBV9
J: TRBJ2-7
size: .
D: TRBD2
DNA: TGTGCCAGCACCACGGGGGGTTCGCCCTACGAGCAGTACTTC
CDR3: CASTTGGSPYEQYF

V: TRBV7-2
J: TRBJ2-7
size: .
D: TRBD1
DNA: TGTGCCAGCAGCTTAGCGCAGGGGGCGTCCTACGAGCAGTACTTC
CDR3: CASSLAQGASYEQYF

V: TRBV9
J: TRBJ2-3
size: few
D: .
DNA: TGTGCCAGCAGCGTAGCTCCGGCCAGAGGGAAAGGAGATACGCAGTATTTT
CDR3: CASSVAPARGKGDTQYF

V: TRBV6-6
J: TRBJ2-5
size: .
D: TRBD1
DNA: TGTGCCAGCAGTTACCGGGACAGGGTGTATGGGCAGTACTTC
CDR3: CASSYRDRVYGQYF

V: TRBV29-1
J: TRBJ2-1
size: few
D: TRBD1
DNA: TGCAGCGTTGAGGGGACAGGGTTTAATGAGCAGTTCTTC
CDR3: CSVEGTGFNEQFF

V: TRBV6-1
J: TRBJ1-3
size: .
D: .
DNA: TGTGCCTGCAAGCGAGCAGACTCTGGAAACACCATATATTTT
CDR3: CACKRADSGNTIYF

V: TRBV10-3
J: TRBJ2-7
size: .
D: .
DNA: TGTGCCATCAGTGTAGATAGCATCTACGAGCAGTACTTC
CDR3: CAISVDSIYEQYF

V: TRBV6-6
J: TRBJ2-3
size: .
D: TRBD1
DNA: TGTGCCAGCAGGCCGGGACAGGGAATAGATACGCAGTATTTT
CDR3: CASRPGQGIDTQYF

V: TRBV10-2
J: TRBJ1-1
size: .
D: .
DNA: TGCGCCAGCAGACGGACAGCGAACACTGAAGCTTTCTTT
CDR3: CASRRTANTEAFF

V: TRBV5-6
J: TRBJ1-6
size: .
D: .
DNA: TGTGCCAGCACCCCCGGGGGGTCGGATTCACCCCTCCACTTT
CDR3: CASTPGGSDSPLHF

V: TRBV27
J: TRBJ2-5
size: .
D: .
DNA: TGTGCCAGCCGAAGGGACACCTTGGGTGAGACCCAGTACTTC
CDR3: CASRRDTLGETQYF

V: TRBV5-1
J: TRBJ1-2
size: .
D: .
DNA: TGCGCCAGCAGCTTATTATCTACTAACTATGGCTACACCTTC
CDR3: CASSLLSTNYGYTF

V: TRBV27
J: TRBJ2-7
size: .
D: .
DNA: TGTGCCAGCAGTTTTTTAGGGGAAAACTACGAGCAGTACTTC
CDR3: CASSFLGENYEQYF

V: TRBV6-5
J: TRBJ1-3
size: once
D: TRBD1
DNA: TGTGCCAGTGTACAGGGGCCCTACTCTGGAAACACCATATATTTT
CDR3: CASVQGPYSGNTIYF

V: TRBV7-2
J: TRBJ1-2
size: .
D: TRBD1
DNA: TGTGCCAGCAGCTTAGCTCGGACAGGGCGCTATGGCTACACCTTC
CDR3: CASSLARTGRYGYTF

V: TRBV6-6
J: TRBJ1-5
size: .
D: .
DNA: TGTGCCAGCAGTTCCCTTCCGCGACATAGCAATCAGCCCCAGCATTTT
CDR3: CASSSLPRHSNQPQHF

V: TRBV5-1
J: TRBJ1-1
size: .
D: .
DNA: TGCGCCAGCAGCGAACAGGGAGACGAGAGCACTGAAGCTTTCTTT
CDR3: CASSEQGDESTEAFF

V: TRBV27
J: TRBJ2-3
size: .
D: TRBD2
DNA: TGTGCCAGCAGTTTAGGTCCGGTCGGCCGGACTAGCGGGAGGAGAGATACGCAGTATTTT
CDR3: CASSLGPVGRTSGRRDTQYF

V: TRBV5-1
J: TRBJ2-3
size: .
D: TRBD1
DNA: TGCGCCAGCAGCCAGGGGACAGGGGGTAGCACAGATACGCAGTATTTT
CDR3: CASSQGTGGSTDTQYF

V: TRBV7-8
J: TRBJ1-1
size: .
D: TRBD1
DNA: TGTGCCAGCAGCCGTGACAGGGGAAGCACTGAAGCTTTCTTT
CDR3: CASSRDRGSTEAFF

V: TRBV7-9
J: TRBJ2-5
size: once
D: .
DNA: TGTGCCAGCAGCTTCGCCTGGGACACATTCTGGGCAGAGACCCAGTACTTC
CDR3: CASSFAWDTFWAETQYF

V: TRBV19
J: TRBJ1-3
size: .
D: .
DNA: TGTGCCAGTAGCCCACCCGCAGGGTCTGGAAACACCATATATTTT
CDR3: CASSPPAGSGNTIYF

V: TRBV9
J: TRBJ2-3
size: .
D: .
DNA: TGTGCCAGCAGCGGACAAAGGGGGGGGGCAAGGGATACGCAGTATTTT
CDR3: CASSGQRGGARDTQYF

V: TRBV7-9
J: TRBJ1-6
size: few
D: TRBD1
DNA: TGTGCCAGCAGCCGGACAGGGGTGAATTCACCCCTCCACTTT
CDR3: CASSRTGVNSPLHF

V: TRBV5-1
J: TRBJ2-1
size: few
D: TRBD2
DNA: TGCGCCAGCAGCTGGACTAGCGGGGGGGCCGGTGAGCAGTTCTTC
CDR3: CASSWTSGGAGEQFF

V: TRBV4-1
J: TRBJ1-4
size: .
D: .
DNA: TGCGCCAGCAGCCAAGTTCGGAGGGTTGAAAAACTGTTTTTT
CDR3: CASSQVRRVEKLFF

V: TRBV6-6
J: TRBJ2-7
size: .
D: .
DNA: TGTGCCAGCAGAGCAACTACAGGTAGCTCCTACGAGCAGTACTTC
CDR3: CASRATTGSSYEQYF

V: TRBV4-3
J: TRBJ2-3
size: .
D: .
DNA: TGCGCCAGCAGCCTCCTACACCGGGGAGGCACAGATACGCAGTATTTT
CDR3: CASSLLHRGGTDTQYF

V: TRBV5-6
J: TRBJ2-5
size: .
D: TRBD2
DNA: TGTGCCAGCAGCCATCAACTAGCGGGGGGTCAAGAGACCCAGTACTTC
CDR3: CASSHQLAGGQETQYF

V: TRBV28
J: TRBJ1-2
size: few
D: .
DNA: TGTGCCAGCGGAGGGAGTGGCTATGGCTACACCTTC
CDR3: CASGGSGYGYTF